A selection of T cell receptor beta chains follows, all from one sample in a study of cytomegalovirus exposure and HLA in healthy donors. Profiled with immunoSEQ multiplex PCR; TCRdb holds only in-frame clones, not every one. The sample shows under 300,000 clones, around 81% of them seen only once. The sequencing input was PBMCs. These TCRs come from a woman aged 55-70 years in good health and CMV-seropositive. CDR3s include the opening cysteine and the closing phenylalanine or tryptophan. A D gene is named only where the DNA matches it firmly. The size entry is marked missing in some rows and otherwise reads once, few, many or a size class.

J	size	V	D	CDR3	DNA
TRBJ2-5	NA	TRBV2	NA	CASRDTGFGETQYF	TGTGCCAGCAGAGATACAGGGTTCGGAGAGACCCAGTACTTC
TRBJ1-4	NA	TRBV2	TRBD1	CASSTGQGARKLFF	TGTGCCAGCAGTACCGGACAGGGGGCTAGAAAACTGTTTTTT
TRBJ1-1	once	TRBV6-5	NA	CASNFGENTEAFF	TGTGCCAGCAATTTCGGGGAGAACACTGAAGCTTTCTTT
TRBJ1-1	NA	TRBV6-5	NA	CASRTGSRIEAFF	TGTGCCAGCAGGACTGGCAGTAGGATTGAAGCTTTCTTT
TRBJ1-4	NA	TRBV30	TRBD1	CAWSEGQATNEKLFF	TGTGCCTGGAGTGAAGGACAGGCAACTAATGAAAAACTGTTTTTT
TRBJ1-2	NA	TRBV28	NA	CASSFGGARPHGYTF	TGTGCCAGCAGTTTTGGCGGGGCCAGACCCCATGGCTACACCTTC
TRBJ2-7	NA	TRBV7-3	TRBD1	CASSLSQTGGLQYF	TGTGCCAGCAGCTTATCCCAGACAGGGGGCCTGCAGTACTTC
TRBJ2-1	NA	TRBV29-1	NA	CSVVPPGRSKGDEQFF	TGCAGCGTTGTCCCTCCGGGGAGGTCGAAGGGTGATGAGCAGTTCTTC
TRBJ1-2	NA	TRBV28	NA	CASSLSLYGYTF	TGTGCCAGCAGTTTAAGCCTCTATGGCTACACCTTC
TRBJ2-5	NA	TRBV5-1	NA	CASRMAQETQYF	TGCGCCAGCAGGATGGCACAAGAGACCCAGTACTTC
TRBJ1-1	NA	TRBV10-3	TRBD1	CAITSGTGGSEAFF	TGTGCCATCACCTCCGGGACAGGGGGCTCTGAAGCTTTCTTT
TRBJ2-7	NA	TRBV27	TRBD2	CASRAAGLAGNEQYF	TGTGCCAGCAGAGCCGCCGGGCTAGCGGGGAACGAGCAGTACTTC
TRBJ1-1	NA	TRBV6-5	TRBD1	CASSYSQGRNTEAFF	TGTGCCAGCAGTTACTCACAGGGGAGGAACACTGAAGCTTTCTTT
TRBJ1-4	once	TRBV19	TRBD1	CASSSRTGGDEKLFF	TGTGCCAGTAGTTCCAGGACAGGGGGGGATGAAAAACTGTTTTTT
TRBJ1-1	NA	TRBV4-1	TRBD1	CASSQGGQRNTEAFF	TGCGCCAGCAGCCAAGGGGGACAGCGGAACACTGAAGCTTTCTTT
TRBJ2-4	NA	TRBV5-6	NA	CASSTTGLAAKNIQYF	TGTGCCAGCAGCACGACAGGTTTAGCCGCCAAAAACATTCAGTACTTC
TRBJ2-7	NA	TRBV5-1	TRBD2	CASSSSSGGSYEQYF	TGCGCCAGCAGCTCTTCTAGCGGGGGTTCCTACGAGCAGTACTTC